This passage covers 16 T cell receptor beta chains from one sample sequenced in a study of T cells in Graves' hyperthyroidism and ophthalmopathy. The investigators amplified TCR beta CDR3 regions from RNA transcripts. An initial round of RT-PCR targeting the TCR CDR3 relied on the HTBI primer set. TCRdb used MiXCR to reprocess the multiplex PCR reads, holding one entry per CDR3 protein. This table holds about 770,000 distinct CDR3 sequences, over 15% found once. Sample: blood. These receptors came from a woman between 45 and 60 years old with Graves' hyperthyroidism that later progressed to Graves' ophthalmopathy.

This clonotype was found a few times. The chain employs TRBV12-3 or TRBV12-4 and TRBJ1-1, with unresolved D. The CDR3 runs 13 residues. V shed 7 bases and J shed 9 bases, with 18 bases lying between them. The CDR3 DNA reads TGTGCCAGCACCTCGGACGCTGGTGCCAAAGCTTTCTTT. Its protein is CASTSDAGAKAFF.

With respect to this clonotype: A clone one base away is much larger, so this may be a read error. The V call is TRBV11-2, the J call TRBJ2-3; D perhaps matches TRBD1 (7 bases). V was clipped by 6 bases and J by 14 bases, with 27 bases between them. Germline CDR1 reads SGHAT; CDR2 reads FQNNGV. There are 15 residues in the CDR3. In DNA form, the CDR3 reads TGTGCCAGCAGAACAACTAGCAGGGGGACCCCAAGCCTGTATTTT. It encodes CASRTTSRGTPSLYF. Full variable domain (rest looked up from reference TRBV11-2 and TRBJ2-3): EAGVAQSPRYKIIEKRQSVAFWCNPISGHATLYWYQQILGQGPKLLIQFQNNGVVDDSQLPKDRFSAERLKGVDSTLKIQPAKLEDSAVYLCASRTTSRGTPSLYFGPGTRLTVL.

J is TRBJ2-1 and V is TRBV11-3; possibly TRBD1 for D (6 bases). CDR1 SGHNT and CDR2 YENEEA come from the germline V gene. V lost 9 bases and J lost 0, with 18 bases in between. This CDR3 contains 16 residues. The CDR3 DNA is TGTGCCAGTAGTATAGACCCAGGGGCCTCCTACAATGAGCAGTTCTTC. Protein: CASSIDPGASYNEQFF. Full variable domain (rest looked up from reference TRBV11-3 and TRBJ2-1): EAGVVQSPRYKIIEKKQPVAFWCNPISGHNTLYWYLQNLGQGPELLIRYENEEAVDDSQLPKDRFSAERLKGVDSTLKIQPAELGDSAVYLCASSIDPGASYNEQFFGPGTRLTVL.

The chain employs TRBV10-1 and TRBJ1-1; 8 bases align to TRBD1. Germline V gene lookup returns CDR1 WNHNN and CDR2 SYGVQD (reference sequence). V trimming: 3 bases; J trimming: 5 bases; junction bases outside the gene matches: 8. The CDR3 contains 15 residues. Written as DNA, the CDR3 is TGCGCCAGCAGTGACCACAGGGGGATGGGAACTGAAGCTTTCTTT. This encodes CASSDHRGMGTEAFF.

This rearrangement joins TRBV30 to TRBJ2-6; 10 nucleotides align to TRBD1. The CDR3 runs 16 residues. V was pared by 5 bases and J by 1 base, with 5 bases of the junction left unmatched. Germline CDR1 is GTSNPN and CDR2 is SVGIG (reference sequence). In DNA form, the CDR3 reads TGTGCCTGGGGGACAGGGGATTCTTCTGGGGCCAACGTCCTGACTTTC. Protein product: CAWGTGDSSGANVLTF.

This clonotype was recorded at least ten times. The DNA of the CDR3 is TGCAGTGCTATCCCTGGGGGGAGAAGCACAGATACGCAGTATTTT. Translated: CSAIPGGRSTDTQYF. The rearrangement links TRBV20-1 to TRBJ2-3; possible D gene TRBD2, 6 bases. The CDR3 extends over 15 amino acids. V lost 4 bases, J lost 0 bases, and 14 bases lay in between. Germline lookup yields CDR1 DFQATT and CDR2 SNEGSKA (reference sequence).

The table lists this clonotype with many counts. V is TRBV3-1 and J is TRBJ2-5; 7 nucleotides align to TRBD1. The germline V gene encodes CDR1 LGHDT and CDR2 YNNKEL (reference sequence). Trimming cost V 4 bases and J 1 base; bases outside gene matches: 6. There are 15 residues in the CDR3. The chain's CDR3 is CASSPGGHLQETQYF. The CDR3, as DNA: TGTGCCAGCAGCCCAGGGGGACATCTCCAAGAGACCCAGTACTTC.

This clonotype was recorded many times. The chain employs TRBV7-3 and TRBJ2-5; possibly TRBD1 for D (7 bases). This CDR3 spans 15 amino acids. V was cut by 2 bases and J by 4 bases, with 14 bases left in between. Germline V lookup: CDR1 SGHTA, CDR2 FQGTGA. The CDR3: CASSLRGQGGETQYF. In nucleotides, the CDR3 is TGTGCCAGCAGCTTACGGGGGCAGGGGGGAGAGACCCAGTACTTC.

In its sample, this clonotype was seen once. The V and J genes are TRBV10-2 and TRBJ2-3; D not resolved. Between the trimmed V and J ends, which lost 2 bases and 1 base, there was a span of 10 bases. In germline, CDR1 is WSHSY, CDR2 SAAADI. The CDR3 runs 15 residues. This chain's CDR3 is CASSEPSLGTDTQYF. In nucleotides, the CDR3 is TGCGCCAGCAGTGAGCCTAGTCTTGGCACAGATACGCAGTATTTT.

This clonotype was seen repeatedly, ten times or more. CDR3 amino acids: CASSSPRTGYGYTF. The CDR3, as DNA: TGTGCCAGCAGTTCCCCCCGGACAGGCTATGGCTACACCTTC. The chain is built from TRBV12-3 or TRBV12-4 and TRBJ1-2, with 7 bases identical to TRBD1. With V trimmed by 4 bases and J by 4 bases, 6 bases remained unmatched. The CDR3 is 14 residues long.

A remark on this clonotype: This CDR3 fails to terminate in the conserved phenylalanine or tryptophan, so it likely reflects a read error. The chain combines TRBV6-5 with TRBJ1-2; 7 bases align to TRBD1. V shed 2 bases, J shed 4 bases, and the junction held 4 bases outside the gene matches. This CDR3 comprises 14 residues. Per germline, CDR1 MNHEY and CDR2 SVGAGI. CDR3 nucleotides: TGTGCCAGCAGTTACAAGGGGGCAGGCTATGGCTACACCTAC. Its translation is CASSYKGAGYGYTY.

In the case of this clonotype: A read error may produce the germline difference seen at one junction end. The chain has TRBV20-1 and TRBJ1-5, with 7 bases identical to TRBD1. From germline, CDR1 is DFQATT and CDR2 SNEGSKA (reference sequence). This CDR3 has 15 residues. In nucleotides, the CDR3 is TGCAGTGCAACTGACAGGGCTGGGTTTAATCAGCCCCATCATTTT. The encoded protein is CSATDRAGFNQPHHF.

This clonotype was seen at least ten times. The chain has TRBV12-3 or TRBV12-4 and TRBJ1-5; 8 positions match TRBD1. The CDR3 contains 15 residues. The ends lost 7 bases at V and 4 bases at J; junction bases unmatched: 9. For the CDR3, the DNA is TGTGCCAGCACCACAGGGGGTATTTTGAATCAGCCCCAGCATTTT. Amino acid sequence: CASTTGGILNQPQHF.

This clonotype came up many times. The rearrangement uses TRBV3-1 and TRBJ2-3; D might be TRBD1 (5 bases). V was shortened by 1 base and J by 0 bases, with 8 bases between the two germline ends. From germline, CDR1 is LGHDT and CDR2 YNNKEL (reference sequence). CDR3 length: 15 amino acids. CDR3 nucleotides: TGTGCCAGCAGCCAAGGGACACAAAGCACAGATACGCAGTATTTT. The encoded protein is CASSQGTQSTDTQYF.

This clonotype came up many times. J is TRBJ2-1 and V is TRBV20-1, with no clear D. V gave up 2 bases and J gave up 5 bases, with 13 bases separating them. The CDR3 extends over 14 amino acids. Looked up from germline, CDR1 is DFQATT and CDR2 is SNEGSKA (reference sequence). CDR3 in amino acids: CSARSNTPDNEQFF. CDR3 coding DNA: TGCAGTGCTAGATCCAACACCCCAGACAATGAGCAGTTCTTC.

A remark on this clonotype: The conserved phenylalanine or tryptophan is not found at the CDR3 terminus, so this likely reflects a read error. The chain joins TRBV4-1 to TRBJ2-7; 8 bases are shared with TRBD1. V lost 4 bases, J lost 2 bases, and 4 bases stayed unmatched. CDR3 size: 14 residues. CDR1 and CDR2 from the germline V gene are MGHRA and YSYEKL. The CDR3 sequence is CASSRGQGAYEQYL. Written as DNA, the CDR3 is TGCGCCAGCAGCCGAGGACAGGGAGCCTACGAGCAGTACCTC.